This T cell receptor beta chain was identified during a study of T cell responses to AZD1222 COVID-19 vaccine. The study's findings and limits: Increases in Spike-specific TCR breadth and depth were seen after two AZD1222 doses. Just a handful of people given AZD1222 tested seropositive at baseline. It should be noted that donors were predominantly white British and more often female, and clonal diversity was possibly underestimated.

Method: immunoSEQ multiplex PCR; TCRdb's copy keeps in-frame clones and lacks some. The sample yields some 150,000 clones, around 88% seen once. To note about this clone: The antigen remains undetermined.

The CDR3 consists of 13 residues. The germline V and J ends were trimmed by 4 bases and 5 bases, with 8 bases remaining between them. The material was peripheral blood, obtained on day 0 of AZD1222 vaccination. The TCR sequence derives from an adult in good health. The rearrangement uses TRBV12-3 or TRBV12-4 and TRBJ2-2; D is possibly TRBD2 (5 bases). In nucleotides, the CDR3 is TGTGCCAGCAGTTACAGAGGGACCGGGGAGCTGTTTTTT. This sequence encodes CASSYRGTGELFF.